This is a list of T cell receptor beta chains from one sample in a study of PD-1 blockade in classical Hodgkin lymphoma. Assay: immunoSEQ multiplex PCR; the TCRdb copy retains only in-frame clones and omits some. Of tens of thousands of clones in the sample, around 80% were seen once. The sample was peripheral blood mononuclear cells (PBMCs), taken before the second cycle of nivolumab. The receptor set was obtained from a human donor with classical Hodgkin lymphoma. CDR3s include the opening cysteine and the closing phenylalanine or tryptophan. Each record gives: D gene, V gene, J gene, CDR3 protein, CDR3 DNA. D genes are given only for firm matches.

D: .; V: TRBV7-6; J: TRBJ2-7; CDR3: CASSLDFSSYEQYF; DNA: TGTGCCAGCAGCTTAGACTTTAGCTCCTACGAGCAGTACTTC
D: TRBD2; V: TRBV6-5; J: TRBJ2-2; CDR3: CASRETSGTGELFF; DNA: TGTGCCAGCAGGGAGACTAGCGGAACCGGGGAGCTGTTTTTT
D: TRBD1; V: TRBV19; J: TRBJ1-1; CDR3: CASSSQGTMNTEAFF; DNA: TGTGCCAGTAGTTCACAGGGGACCATGAACACTGAAGCTTTCTTT
D: .; V: TRBV19; J: TRBJ2-2; CDR3: CASSIYLNTGELFF; DNA: TGTGCCAGTAGTATTTACCTAAACACCGGGGAGCTGTTTTTT
D: .; V: TRBV10-3; J: TRBJ1-2; CDR3: CAISRTGGGYTF; DNA: TGTGCCATCAGCCGGACCGGCGGCGGCTACACCTTC
D: .; V: TRBV18; J: TRBJ2-1; CDR3: CASSLLTKGADEQFF; DNA: TGTGCCAGCTCACTTCTTACCAAGGGTGCCGATGAGCAGTTCTTC
D: TRBD1; V: TRBV25-1; J: TRBJ2-5; CDR3: CASSYKPGQLQETQYF; DNA: TGTGCCAGCAGTTACAAGCCGGGACAGTTACAAGAGACCCAGTACTTC
D: .; V: TRBV6-6; J: TRBJ2-7; CDR3: CASSYSNYEQYF; DNA: TGTGCCAGCAGTTACTCGAACTACGAGCAGTACTTC
D: TRBD2; V: TRBV7-8; J: TRBJ2-1; CDR3: CASSPAAASGAEQFF; DNA: TGTGCCAGCAGCCCGGCCGCCGCTAGCGGTGCGGAGCAGTTCTTC
D: .; V: TRBV2; J: TRBJ1-4; CDR3: CASIRRPNEKLFF; DNA: TGTGCCAGCATTCGGAGACCTAATGAAAAACTGTTTTTT
D: .; V: TRBV7-2; J: TRBJ1-2; CDR3: CASSYNRGDGYTF; DNA: TGTGCCAGCAGCTACAATCGGGGCGATGGCTACACCTTC
D: .; V: TRBV5-1; J: TRBJ2-3; CDR3: CASSPSGTTDTQYF; DNA: TGCGCCAGCAGCCCGTCCGGGACCACAGATACGCAGTATTTT
D: TRBD1; V: TRBV27; J: TRBJ2-1; CDR3: CASSRSAGTGYNEQFF; DNA: TGTGCCAGCAGCCGTTCCGCCGGGACAGGGTACAATGAGCAGTTCTTC
D: .; V: TRBV7-2; J: TRBJ2-1; CDR3: CASSLAELYNEQFF; DNA: TGTGCCAGCAGCTTAGCGGAACTTTACAATGAGCAGTTCTTC